The present TCR beta chain was sequenced within a study of T cell repertoires in cytomegalovirus infection. Whole-study context: CMV infection and matching HLA type were both indicated by public TCR beta signatures. Study-level points and caveats: Ex vivo, HLA-C-restricted CMV-specific TCR beta clonotypes prevailed over the rest of the response.

One entry per CDR3 protein, called by TCRdb with MiXCR from the reads. The table has about 830,000 distinct CDR3 sequences, about 31% seen once. On this clonotype itself: What it binds is unknown.

CDR1 and CDR2 from the germline V gene are DFQATT and SNEGSKA (reference sequence). V was cut by 0 bases and J by 1 base, with 25 bases left in between. The CDR3 runs to 20 residues. The TCR was taken from a human donor in good health (CMV status not recorded). Some clones in this sample may be carry-over from other donors' samples. This chain links TRBV20-1 with TRBJ1-5, with D possibly being TRBD1 (5 bases). This specimen consisted of cultured CD8+ T cells from PBMCs, obtained from culture after CMV antigen stimulation. CDR3 loop: CSARDYGSGGNWKSNQPQHF. As DNA, the CDR3 is TGCAGTGCTAGAGATTACGGCAGTGGGGGAAACTGGAAGAGCAATCAGCCCCAGCATTTT.